This record looks at one T cell receptor (beta chain) sequence and its context. The CDR3 contains 15 residues. Germline CDR1 is SNHLY and CDR2 is FYNNEI. V was clipped by 6 bases and J by 7 bases; unmatched bases: 6. The data were obtained in a study of T cell repertoires in ileal Crohn's disease. Each sample's TCRB immunosequencing used roughly 500 nanograms of biopsy DNA. Sequenced by immunoSEQ multiplex PCR; TCRdb stores in-frame clones only, minus some. The repertoire consists of 12,000 or so clones, with around 75% occurring once and the leading ten covering 13% to 15%. Time point specified: neoterminal ileum biopsy at postoperative endoscopy, about 6 months after surgery. Eligibility required adulthood, ileal or ileocolonic Crohn's disease and indicated ileocolonic resection.

The clonotype originates from an adult with Crohn's disease. The sequencing input was ileal tissue. The chain employs TRBV2 and TRBJ2-2, with 12 bases matching TRBD1. The CDR3 nucleotides are TGTGCCAGCAGGACCGGGACAGGGGGCAACGGGGAGCTGTTTTTT. It specifies CASRTGTGGNGELFF.